The rows below give T cell receptor beta chains drawn from one sample of a study of control samples from healthy donors and cancer patients. The protocol was immunoSEQ multiplex PCR, while the TCRdb copy is restricted to in-frame clones and leaves out a portion. The table has about 100,000 clones, about 82% seen once. Source material: blood. These receptors originate from a man aged 25-40 years in good health. Each CDR3 is given without its conserved first and last residue. Where a row states a size, it is once, few, many or the class of an expanded clone; other rows omit it.

abundance	v_gene	CDR3aa
-	TRBV2	ASSYQGAQETQY
few	TRBV5-6	ASSLPEGQGSYGYT
-	TRBV3-1/TRBV3-2	ASSQDIGYNSPLH
-	TRBV7-6	ASSLSTPSGVGDNEQF
-	TRBV27	ASSFLSRVDSPLH
-	TRBV9	ASSLGAATNYGYT
-	TRBV28	ASSLLTGSYNEQF
-	TRBV5-1	ASSFTQGTGELF
-	TRBV5-6	ASRSGLAVITDTQY
-	TRBV5-1	ASSLANSYEQY
-	TRBV6-5	ASSTTRNQPQH
few	TRBV9	ASSVDGGGNTEAF
-	TRBV7-3	ASSLGWLSGGAGDTQY
-	TRBV19	ASSQQGISRRRFNSPLH
-	TRBV11-2	ASSRDSLNQPQH
-	TRBV5-5	ASSSGPEAGYEQY
-	TRBV20-1	SASGGGDGAF
-	TRBV25-1	ASSSDSPPYEQY
-	TRBV5-1	ASSLLPGNTGELF
-	TRBV29-1	SVQGQMQF
-	TRBV12-5	ASGGQESLNTEAF
-	TRBV1	TSSPRCKSSGEAF
-	TRBV27	ASSQGGALGYT
-	TRBV7-8	ASSLGQGNRGNTIY
-	TRBV5-1	ASSLAGQGDTEAF
-	TRBV28	ASTGSSYNEQF
-	TRBV2	ASSFQGAGGTEAF
-	TRBV7-9	ASSLRSGGGDTQY
-	TRBV28	ATRDRPNQPQH